The 22 T cell receptor beta chains below come from one sample, sequenced in a study of blood T cells in healthy people across ages. Next came a second PCR, run for about 6 to 12 cycles, which used a sample-barcoded 5' primer along with a J-beta primer mix. TCRdb reanalysed the 5' RACE reads using MiXCR and keeps one entry per CDR3 protein. The table shows approximately 1,700,000 distinct CDR3 sequences, with roughly two fifths occurring only once. The specimen sequenced was blood. These receptor sequences come from a human donor in good health.

CDR3 nucleotide sequence: TGTGCCAGCAGTCCTCAACAGGGGAACAGGGAGACCCAGTACTTC. It is translated as CASSPQQGNRETQYF. The chain links TRBV4-2 to TRBJ2-5; 7 bases are shared with TRBD1. CDR3 size: 15 residues. From germline, CDR1 is LGHNA and CDR2 YNFKEQ. V trimming: 6 bases; J trimming: 5 bases; junction bases outside the gene matches: 12.

The chain links TRBV9 to TRBJ2-7, with 9 bases aligning to TRBD1. The CDR3 runs 13 residues. Germline trimming cut 4 bases from V and 10 bases from J; bases unmatched to any gene: 9. Looked up from germline, CDR1 is SGDLS and CDR2 is YYNGEE. As DNA, the CDR3 is TGTGCCAGCAGCACGGGACAGGGCCGCGATCAGTACTTC. This encodes CASSTGQGRDQYF.

The sample holds a few counts of this clonotype. J is TRBJ2-5 and V is TRBV7-2, with D tentatively TRBD2 (7 bases). The ends were cut back, 0 bases at V and 3 bases at J, with 11 bases in the middle. The CDR3 is made up of 15 amino acids. Germline CDR1 and CDR2: SGHTA and FQGNSA. This CDR3 reads CASSLAGGPEETQYF. The CDR3 coding sequence is TGTGCCAGCAGCTTAGCGGGGGGGCCGGAAGAGACCCAGTACTTC.

The chain is built from TRBV7-2 and TRBJ1-4, with D possibly being TRBD1 (6 bases). The CDR3 length is 15 residues. Germline assignment: CDR1 SGHTA and CDR2 FQGNSA. V was shortened by 2 bases and J by 7 bases, with 14 bases between the two germline ends. CDR3: CASSLTGLVAEKLFF. As DNA, the CDR3 is TGTGCCAGCAGCTTAACAGGGTTAGTGGCTGAAAAACTGTTTTTT.

This clonotype was seen only a few times. The chain links TRBV12-3 or TRBV12-4 to TRBJ2-5; the D is unclear. This CDR3 comprises 12 residues. V lost 6 bases and J 5 bases, leaving 10 bases between the germline ends. CDR3 protein: CASSKIMETQYF. The CDR3 nucleotides are TGTGCCAGCAGCAAGATTATGGAGACCCAGTACTTC.

The rearrangement joins TRBV7-9 to TRBJ2-7; TRBD2 might be the D (5 bases). Per germline, CDR1 SEHNR and CDR2 FQNEAQ (reference sequence). V was trimmed by 2 bases and J by 7 bases, leaving 9 bases between them. The CDR3 loop spans 12 amino acids. The DNA of the CDR3 is TGTGCCAGCAGCTTATGGACGGGGGAGCAGTACTTC. The encoded protein is CASSLWTGEQYF.

The chain links TRBV9 to TRBJ2-5; D perhaps matches TRBD2 (5 bases). V dropped 1 base and J dropped 5 bases, with 12 bases sitting between them. CDR1 and CDR2 (germline): SGDLS, YYNGEE. The CDR3 length is 14 residues. The CDR3 nucleotides read TGTGCCAGCAGCGTATCAGGAGGAGACGAGACCCAGTACTTC. Protein sequence: CASSVSGGDETQYF.

This clonotype appeared once. This chain joins TRBV6-2 or TRBV6-3 and TRBJ1-5; D is ambiguous. CDR3 length: 15 residues. V gave up 4 bases and J gave up 4 bases, with 14 bases separating them. Germline assignment: CDR1 MNHEY and CDR2 SVGEGT. CDR3 DNA: TGTGCCAGCAGTTCCTTCCTAACCCCAAATCAGCCCCAGCATTTT. It codes for CASSSFLTPNQPQHF.

The gene calls are TRBV5-5 and TRBJ2-2; 7 nucleotides align to TRBD1. The CDR3 sequence is 15 residues long. With 3 bases clipped from V and 0 bases from J, the junction kept 2 bases outside the gene matches. CDR1 SGHKS and CDR2 YYEKEE come from the germline V gene (reference sequence). Here the CDR3 reads CASSWTGSNTGELFF. CDR3 DNA: TGTGCCAGCAGCTGGACAGGATCGAACACCGGGGAGCTGTTTTTT.

This sequence joins TRBV27 and TRBJ2-3; TRBD2 matches at 7 bases. This CDR3 is 14 amino acids long. Germline CDR1 is MNHEY and CDR2 is SMNVEV (reference sequence). Germline trimming cut 4 bases from V and 6 bases from J; bases unmatched to any gene: 7. The CDR3 DNA reads as TGTGCCAGCAGTTGGCGGGGGAGGCGCGATACGCAGTATTTT. Encoded protein: CASSWRGRRDTQYF.

The sample holds a few counts of this clonotype. The gene calls are TRBV7-2 and TRBJ2-1, with 9 bases that match TRBD1. The CDR3 totals 17 residues. Germline CDR1 reads SGHTA; CDR2 reads FQGNSA. Losses at the gene ends were 5 bases for V and 7 bases for J; bases not matched to a gene: 15. As DNA, the CDR3 is TGTGCCAGCAGCCCCCTGCCGGGACAGGGTCCTTCTAATGAGCAGTTCTTC. This encodes CASSPLPGQGPSNEQFF.

This clonotype is a singleton in its sample. The rearrangement uses TRBV3-1 and TRBJ1-4, with D perhaps matching TRBD1 (5 bases). There are 13 residues in the CDR3. V dropped 6 bases and J dropped 7 bases, with 12 bases sitting between them. Germline values: CDR1 LGHDT, CDR2 YNNKEL (reference sequence). The CDR3 here is CASREQGGEKLFF. The CDR3 bases are TGTGCCAGCAGGGAGCAGGGTGGTGAAAAACTGTTTTTT. Looking up the rest from reference TRBV3-1 and TRBJ1-4 gives the full variable domain: DTAVSQTPKYLVTQMGNDKSIKCEQNLGHDTMYWYKQDSKKFLKIMFSYNNKELIINETVPNRFSPKSPDKAHLNLHINSLELGDSAVYFCASREQGGEKLFFGSGTQLSVL.

The chain's CDR3 is CASSVGSGNTDTQYF. The CDR3 DNA is TGTGCCAGCAGCGTAGGGTCGGGGAACACAGATACGCAGTATTTT. The rearrangement uses TRBV9 and TRBJ2-3; the D gene is possibly TRBD2 (5 bases). V lost 0 bases and J lost 2, with 10 bases in between. Germline V gene lookup returns CDR1 SGDLS and CDR2 YYNGEE. The CDR3 is 15 amino acids.

The rearrangement joins TRBV6-1 to TRBJ1-2; possible D gene TRBD1, 5 bases. This CDR3 is 17 amino acids long. Trimming cost V 6 bases and J 3 bases, with 23 bases left between them. Looked up from germline, CDR1 is MNHNS and CDR2 is SASEGT. The CDR3 here is CASRFGLGRLGHYGYTF. The CDR3 DNA reads as TGTGCCAGCAGGTTCGGACTTGGACGGCTGGGACACTATGGCTACACCTTC.

CDR3 protein: CSVWTGELFF. The CDR3 DNA follows: TGCAGCGTTTGGACCGGGGAGCTGTTTTTT. The chain links TRBV29-1 to TRBJ2-2, with D uncertain. Germline CDR1 and CDR2: SQVTM and ANQGSEA. The CDR3 loop spans 10 amino acids. Trimming cost V 5 bases and J 5 bases, with 3 bases left between them.

V is TRBV27 and J is TRBJ2-5, with 9 positions matching TRBD1. Germline V gene data show CDR1 as MNHEY and CDR2 as SMNVEV (reference sequence). This CDR3 has 15 amino acids. With 3 bases clipped from V and 11 bases from J, the junction kept 13 bases outside the gene matches. This CDR3 is CASSLLGTGTGEQYF. Here the CDR3 DNA reads TGTGCCAGCAGTTTGCTTGGGACAGGGACTGGGGAGCAGTACTTC.

The chain couples TRBV5-1 to TRBJ2-3, with 10 bases identical to TRBD2. The length of the CDR3 is 16 residues. The V and J ends lost 4 bases and 1 base, in that order; junction bases with no gene match: 6. Germline V CDR1 and CDR2: SGHRS, YFSETQ. The CDR3 DNA sequence: TGCGCCAGCAGCCATCGACTAGCGGGTGGCACAGATACGCAGTATTTT. This sequence encodes CASSHRLAGGTDTQYF.

This chain links TRBV12-3 or TRBV12-4 with TRBJ2-7; D possibly corresponds to TRBD2 (5 bases). This CDR3 spans 13 amino acids. V lost 6 bases and J 6 bases, leaving 15 bases between the germline ends. CDR3 amino acids: CASSPQREGEQYF. The CDR3, as DNA: TGTGCCAGCAGCCCTCAACGGGAAGGCGAGCAGTACTTC.

The chain employs TRBV28 and TRBJ2-4; D unresolved. The end of the DNA fits TRBJ2-7 better, so the J call may be wrong. There are 13 residues in the CDR3. The germline V gene encodes CDR1 MDHEN and CDR2 SYDVKM. In nucleotides, the CDR3 is TGTGCCAGCACATTCATTGGTTCCTACGAGCAGTACTTC. Its translation is CASTFIGSYEQYF.

The chain couples TRBV5-1 to TRBJ1-1; 7 positions agree with TRBD1. J lost 11 bases, V lost 0 bases, and 4 bases had no gene match. Germline-derived CDR1 and CDR2 are SGHRS and YFSETQ. This CDR3 region has 12 residues. In nucleotides, the CDR3 is TGCGCCAGCAGCTTGGAGGGGGCGAGGGCTTTCTTT. This translates into CASSLEGARAFF.

The chain links TRBV4-2 to TRBJ1-2, with 8 bases matching TRBD1. Unmatched junction bases numbered 5, after V lost 1 base and J lost 4 bases. Per the germline V gene, CDR1 is LGHNA and CDR2 is YNFKEQ. The CDR3 extends over 15 amino acids. The CDR3: CASSQGSGTGYGYTF. The CDR3 coding sequence is TGTGCCAGCAGCCAAGGAAGTGGGACAGGCTATGGCTACACCTTC.

The chain couples TRBV5-6 to TRBJ2-5, with D possibly being TRBD1 (6 bases). Germline V gene sequence: CDR1 SGHDT, CDR2 YYEEEE. V was cut by 1 base and J by 11 bases, with 27 bases left in between. The CDR3 length is 17 residues. Written as DNA, the CDR3 is TGTGCCAGCAGCTTGTCGTCGACAGGAGTGAGGCACAATGAGCAGTACTTC. This encodes CASSLSSTGVRHNEQYF.